This T cell receptor beta chain was found in a study of blood T cells in healthy people across ages (dated by TCRdb to between 2014 and 2017). Regarding the study in general: In model experiments, template switching captured about one uniquely barcoded TCR beta cDNA molecule for every two T cells. Donors of different ages were randomly distributed across sequencing lanes to avoid experimental bias. Age-related changes in TCR beta repertoire diversity were measured in the study by deep sequencing normalized with unique cDNA molecular identifiers. Donors were grouped into four age groups: young (average approximately 15 years), middle-aged (approximately 41), aged (over 55) and long-lived (around 80). Using the same blood draw, the study looked at two additional independent replicas of 1 million unique cDNA reads for two donors, one aged 18 to 29 and the other aged 80 or older. Points the paper makes about the study in general: Because the CMV infection status of the donors was unknown, age-related changes in expanded clonotypes may potentially have been confounded. A strong correlation was found between observed TCR beta diversity and the percentage of naive T cells measured by flow cytometry. Compared with the aged group, the long-lived group had more naive CD4+ T cells, fewer expanded clones and increased TCR diversity, suggesting age selection. Because profiling used bulk unsorted PBMCs, naive and antigen-experienced compartments could not be compared conclusively. Total diversity estimates from one million sequenced T cells were considered lower bounds and underestimates. Observed TCR beta diversity per million T cells fell roughly linearly with age, and a significant reduction was already apparent by age about 38.

Trimming removed 4 bases from V and 2 bases from J; the gene matches leave 2 bases unexplained. The CDR3 spans 17 residues, from the cysteine through the phenylalanine. Of all the DNA, just the CDR3 is kept, 51 bases in frame from base 1. Donors were about 36 systemically healthy Caucasian individuals from Russia aged roughly 6 to 90 years. Each donor gave around 9.8 milliliters of peripheral blood, collected into EDTA-treated Vacutainer tubes. Ficoll-Paque density-gradient centrifugation was used to isolate PBMCs, with at least 7 million obtained per sample. Total RNA, at least 5.5 micrograms per sample, was extracted from PBMCs with Trizol reagent. Naive CD45RAhigh/CD27high T cell percentages were measured by flow cytometry on a PBMC aliquot from every donor. In its sample, this clonotype was seen a few times. What antigen it recognizes has not been identified. No base quality information exists; no much larger clone differs at one position.

Libraries came from 5' RACE. These reads were obtained on an Illumina HiSeq 2500. A second roughly 6 to 11 cycle PCR used a sample-barcoded 5' primer and a J-beta primer mix. Each TCR beta cDNA molecule received a unique molecular identifier from a template-switch 5' adaptor carrying 12 random nucleotides. At least 3 million CDR3-containing paired-end reads were obtained from each sample. First-strand cDNA was synthesized from all RNA with the Mint cDNA synthesis kit, primed by a TRBC-specific oligonucleotide. After uracil-DNA glycosylase treatment, a first 18-cycle PCR used universal primers M1SS and BC2_uni_R on all cDNA. The original pipeline was this. For normalization, 1 million high-quality reads were randomly selected from each sample, with every read carrying a distinct molecular identifier. Instead of being binned into consensus sequences, reads with shared molecular identifiers were discarded. MiTCR, with a Q25 quality threshold and the strictest error-elimination algorithm, was used for CDR3 identification, clonotype clustering and error correction. A nonparametric unseen species model using Euler transformation provided a lower-bound estimate of total TCR beta diversity. The raw public data were reprocessed by TCRdb itself: fastp quality trimming at Q25, MiXCR clonotype calling, in-frame beta chains only. Rows merge per CDR3 protein into single entries with the most common DNA and genes. In this record, the V and J calls reflect TCRdb's handling and not the investigators' own analysis. The sample table holds some 900,000 distinct CDR3 sequences, of which around 46% were seen once. In total, the top ten clones hold around 15% of the sample.

Here the chain combines TRBV12-3 or TRBV12-4 and TRBJ2-1; 16 central bases correspond to TRBD2. Sequenced material: blood. This clonotype was sampled from a man under 40 in good health. For the CDR3, the sequence is CASSSGTSGGAYNEQFF. The DNA reads as follows: TGTGCCAGCAGTTCTGGGACTAGCGGGGGGGCCTACAATGAGCAGTTCTTC.